Detailed here is one T cell receptor beta chain. The table came from immunoSEQ multiplex PCR; TCRdb's copy has only in-frame clones and leaves some out. The sample includes 70,000 to 85,000 clones, approximately 90% of them seen just once. The data were taken from a study of blood T cell repertoires in COVID-19. The wider study: Samples of COVID-19 (acute and convalescent) were obtained from the United States, Italy and Spain.

V dropped 5 bases and J dropped 1; count of bases not matched to a gene: 2. Looked up from germline, CDR1 is MNHEY and CDR2 is SMNVEV (reference sequence). There are 14 residues in the CDR3. The TCR was taken from a woman aged 45-65 years with active or convalescent COVID-19. Input material: peripheral blood. The chain joins TRBV27 to TRBJ2-7; 10 nucleotides agree with TRBD1. This CDR3 reads CASSQGQGSYEQYF. CDR3 nucleotides: TGTGCCAGCAGTCAGGGACAGGGGTCCTACGAGCAGTACTTC.